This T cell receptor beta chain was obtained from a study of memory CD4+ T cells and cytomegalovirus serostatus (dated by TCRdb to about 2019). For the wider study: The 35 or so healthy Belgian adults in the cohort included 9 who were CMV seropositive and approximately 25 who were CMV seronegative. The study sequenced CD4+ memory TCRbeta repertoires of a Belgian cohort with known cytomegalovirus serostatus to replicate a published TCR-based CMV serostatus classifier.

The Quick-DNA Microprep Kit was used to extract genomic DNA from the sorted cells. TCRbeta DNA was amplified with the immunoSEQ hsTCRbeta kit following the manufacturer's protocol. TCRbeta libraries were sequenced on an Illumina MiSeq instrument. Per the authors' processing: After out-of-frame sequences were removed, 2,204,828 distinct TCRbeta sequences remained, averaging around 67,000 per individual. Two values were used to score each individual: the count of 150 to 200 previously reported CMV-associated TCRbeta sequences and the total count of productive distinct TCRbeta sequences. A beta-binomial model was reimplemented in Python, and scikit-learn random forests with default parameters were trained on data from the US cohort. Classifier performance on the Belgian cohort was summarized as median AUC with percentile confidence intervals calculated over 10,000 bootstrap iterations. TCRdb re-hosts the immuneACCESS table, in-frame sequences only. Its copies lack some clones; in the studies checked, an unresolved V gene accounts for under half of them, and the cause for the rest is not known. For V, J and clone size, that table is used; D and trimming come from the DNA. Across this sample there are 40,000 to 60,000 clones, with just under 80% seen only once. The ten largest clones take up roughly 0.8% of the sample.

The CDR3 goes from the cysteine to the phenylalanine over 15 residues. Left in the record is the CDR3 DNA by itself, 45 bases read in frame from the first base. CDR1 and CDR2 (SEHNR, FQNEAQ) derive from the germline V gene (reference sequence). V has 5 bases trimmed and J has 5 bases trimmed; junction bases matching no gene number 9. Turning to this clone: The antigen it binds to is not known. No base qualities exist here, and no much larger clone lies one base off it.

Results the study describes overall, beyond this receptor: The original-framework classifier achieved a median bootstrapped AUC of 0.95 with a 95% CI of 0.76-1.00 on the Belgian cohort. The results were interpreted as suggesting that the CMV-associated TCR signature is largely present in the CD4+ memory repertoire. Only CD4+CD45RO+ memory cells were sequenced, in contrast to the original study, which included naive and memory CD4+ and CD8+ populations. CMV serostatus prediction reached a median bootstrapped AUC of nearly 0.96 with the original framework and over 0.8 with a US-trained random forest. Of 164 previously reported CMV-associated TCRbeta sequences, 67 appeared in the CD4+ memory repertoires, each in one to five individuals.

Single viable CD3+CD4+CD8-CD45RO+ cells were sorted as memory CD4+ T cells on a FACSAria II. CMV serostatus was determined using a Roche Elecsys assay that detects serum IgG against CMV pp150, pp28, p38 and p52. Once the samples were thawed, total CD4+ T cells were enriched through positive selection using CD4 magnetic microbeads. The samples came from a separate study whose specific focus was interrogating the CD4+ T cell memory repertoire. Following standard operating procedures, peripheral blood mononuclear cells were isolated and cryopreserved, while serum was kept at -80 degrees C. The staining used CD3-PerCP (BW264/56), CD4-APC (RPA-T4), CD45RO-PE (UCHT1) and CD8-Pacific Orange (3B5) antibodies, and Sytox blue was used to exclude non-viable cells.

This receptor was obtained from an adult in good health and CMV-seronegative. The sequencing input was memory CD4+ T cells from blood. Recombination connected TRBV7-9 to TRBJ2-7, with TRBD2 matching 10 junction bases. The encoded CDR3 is CASSPSGRASNEQYF. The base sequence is TGTGCCAGCAGCCCCAGCGGGAGGGCGAGCAACGAGCAGTACTTC.